The present T cell receptor (beta chain) was sequenced within a study of T cell responses to AZD1222 COVID-19 vaccine. CDR1 and CDR2 from the germline V gene are PRHDT and FYEKMQ (reference sequence). The CDR3 runs to 14 residues. V lost 1 base and J 3 bases, leaving 9 bases between the germline ends. Measured with immunoSEQ multiplex PCR; TCRdb has only the in-frame clones, and not every one. Altogether some 40,000 clones are present, just under 80% being singletons, with the ten largest covering roughly 22%. The starting material was peripheral blood, obtained 28 days after the second dose of the MenACWY control vaccine. This TCR was sampled from an adult who received the MenACWY meningococcal vaccine as a control. The chain recombines TRBV13 with TRBJ1-1, with D possibly matching TRBD1 (6 bases). This CDR3 is CASSLEQGDTEAFF. The CDR3 DNA follows: TGTGCCAGCAGCTTAGAACAGGGTGACACTGAAGCTTTCTTT.